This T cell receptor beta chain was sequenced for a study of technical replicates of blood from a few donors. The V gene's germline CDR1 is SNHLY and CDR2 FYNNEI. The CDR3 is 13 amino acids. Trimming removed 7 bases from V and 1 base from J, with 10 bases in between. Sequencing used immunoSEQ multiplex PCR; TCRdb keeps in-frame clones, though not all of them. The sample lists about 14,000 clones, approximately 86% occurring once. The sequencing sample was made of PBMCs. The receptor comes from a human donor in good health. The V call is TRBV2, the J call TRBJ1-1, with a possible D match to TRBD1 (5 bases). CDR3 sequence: CASKGLPNTEAFF. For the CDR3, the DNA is TGTGCCAGCAAGGGGCTCCCGAACACTGAAGCTTTCTTT.